These 10 T cell receptor beta chains were all obtained from the same sample, sequenced in a study of T cells in Graves' hyperthyroidism and ophthalmopathy. Amplification yielded TCR beta CDR3 regions, with RNA transcripts as the source. The study used the HTBI primer set for a first-round RT-PCR of the TCR CDR3. TCRdb re-analysed the multiplex PCR reads in MiXCR, keeping a single row per CDR3 protein. The repertoire holds some 770,000 distinct CDR3 sequences, with roughly 17% as singletons. The sequencing sample was made of blood. Receptor source: a man between 18 and 29 years old with Graves' hyperthyroidism.

This clonotype was counted a few times. This chain joins TRBV6-2 or TRBV6-3 and TRBJ2-4; a weak D match, TRBD2 (5 bases). Per the germline V gene, CDR1 is MNHEY and CDR2 is SVGEGT. Deletions cut 0 bases from V and 2 bases from J, with 17 bases between. This CDR3 contains 18 residues. The CDR3 here is CASSYSTSGRWTKNIQYF. The CDR3 DNA sequence: TGTGCCAGCAGTTACTCGACCAGCGGACGGTGGACCAAAAACATTCAGTACTTC.

V is TRBV7-2 and J is TRBJ2-5; TRBD2 matches at 12 bases. Germline V gene lookup returns CDR1 SGHTA and CDR2 FQGNSA. The junction had 10 bases not matched to a gene; V was cut back by 10 bases and J by 4 bases. The CDR3 extends over 15 amino acids. Here the CDR3 DNA reads TGTGCCACGAGTTGGGCTAGCGGGAGGGTAGAGACCCAGTACTTC. It yields the protein CATSWASGRVETQYF. The variable domain in full, completed from reference TRBV7-2 and TRBJ2-5, reads GAGVSQSPSNKVTEKGKDVELRCDPISGHTALYWYRQSLGQGLEFLIYFQGNSAPDKSGLPSDRFSAERTGGSVSTLTIQRTQQEDSAVYLCATSWASGRVETQYFGPGTRLLVL.

CDR3 loop: CSARGYSANQPQHF. The CDR3 bases are TGCAGTGCCAGGGGGTACAGTGCCAATCAGCCCCAGCATTTT. The rearrangement joins TRBV20-1 to TRBJ1-5; TRBD1 agrees at 7 bases. V gave up 6 bases and J gave up 3 bases; unmatched junction bases: 8. Germline lookup yields CDR1 DFQATT and CDR2 SNEGSKA (reference sequence). The CDR3 is 14 residues long.

Turning to this clonotype: A much larger clone differs from this one at a single base, so this may be a read error. The V and J genes are TRBV15 and TRBJ1-2, with 8 bases that match TRBD1. Germline V gives CDR1 LNHNV, CDR2 YYDKDF (reference sequence). The junction had 8 bases not matched to a gene; V was cut back by 0 bases and J by 8 bases. CDR3 length: 15 amino acids. This chain's CDR3 is CATSRDASGDRGYTF. The CDR3 nucleotides are TGTGCCACCAGCAGAGACGCCTCGGGGGACAGGGGCTACACCTTC.

The chain is built from TRBV5-1 and TRBJ2-1; 10 positions match TRBD1. Germline V gene lookup returns CDR1 SGHRS and CDR2 YFSETQ. This CDR3 has 16 residues. After removal of 5 bases from V and 6 bases from J, the junction contained 11 bases not matched to a gene. The CDR3 bases are TGCGCCAGCAGACCGGGACAGGGGAGGTCTTCCAATGAGCAGTTCTTC. It yields the protein CASRPGQGRSSNEQFF.

This clonotype showed up many times. The gene calls are TRBV28 and TRBJ2-1; tentatively, D is TRBD2 (5 bases). Germline V gene lookup returns CDR1 MDHEN and CDR2 SYDVKM. The CDR3 spans 13 residues. Trimming removed 4 bases at V and 3 bases at J, with 7 bases between. The DNA for the CDR3 is TGTGCCAGCAGTTCGGGGAACTACAATGAGCAGTTCTTC. It is translated as CASSSGNYNEQFF.

This clonotype was observed many times. The rearrangement joins TRBV14 to TRBJ2-5, with D unclear. Germline loops: CDR1 SGHDN, CDR2 FVKESK. V shed 5 bases and J shed 5 bases, with 12 bases lying between them. The CDR3 is 13 amino acids. The CDR3 region is CASSSFVIETQYF. The CDR3 region has the DNA TGTGCCAGCAGCTCATTCGTTATTGAGACCCAGTACTTC. Combining the CDR3 with reference TRBV14 and TRBJ2-5 gives the whole variable domain EAGVTQFPSHSVIEKGQTVTLRCDPISGHDNLYWYRRVMGKEIKFLLHFVKESKQDESGMPNNRFLAERTGGTYSTLKVQPAELEDSGVYFCASSSFVIETQYFGPGTRLLVL.

The CDR3 protein is CASSILAGQGFGNTEAFF. Written as DNA, the CDR3 is TGTGCCAGTAGTATACTGGCCGGACAGGGCTTCGGGAACACTGAAGCTTTCTTT. This sequence joins TRBV19 and TRBJ1-1; 8 nucleotides align to TRBD1. V shed 2 bases and J 1 base; nucleotides not matched to a gene: 12. Germline V lookup: CDR1 LNHDA, CDR2 SQIVND (reference sequence). This CDR3 has 18 amino acids.

V and J are TRBV3-1 and TRBJ2-1, with 9 bases matching TRBD2. Germline V CDR1 and CDR2: LGHDT, YNNKEL (reference sequence). CDR3 length: 19 residues. After removal of 0 bases from V and 5 bases from J, the junction contained 14 bases not matched to a gene. CDR3 sequence (DNA): TGTGCCAGCAGCCAAGATCTGGGTAGCGGGAGTCTGGTCGACAATGAGCAGTTCTTC. Amino acid sequence: CASSQDLGSGSLVDNEQFF.

This clonotype was seen a few times. The genes are TRBV20-1 and TRBJ2-3, with D hard to call. Trimming stripped 1 base from V and 4 bases from J, with 15 bases between. This CDR3 region has 15 residues. Germline CDR1 is DFQATT and CDR2 is SNEGSKA (reference sequence). The CDR3 DNA follows: TGCAGTGCTAGAGCTACGGAAGCCCGGGCAGATACGCAGTATTTT. Protein product: CSARATEARADTQYF.